The 17 T cell receptor beta chains below were found in one sample sequenced in a study of blood T cells in healthy people across ages. A sample-barcoded 5' primer and a J-beta primer mix were used in a second PCR of about 6 to 12 cycles. TCRdb re-called the 5' RACE reads through MiXCR, storing one row per CDR3 protein. The sample comprises about 1.5 million distinct CDR3 sequences, about 42% of which are singletons, and under 5% rests with the top ten. Sequencing was performed on blood. The receptors were sampled from a woman between 18 and 30 years old in good health.

The chain recombines TRBV7-2 with TRBJ1-2; 8 nucleotides line up with TRBD1. The length of the CDR3 is 14 residues. Germline V gives CDR1 SGHTA, CDR2 FQGNSA. J was trimmed by 8 bases and V by 4 bases; bases with no gene match: 9. CDR3 protein: CASSSPKQGGGYTF. Here the CDR3 DNA reads TGTGCCAGCAGCTCCCCCAAACAGGGGGGGGGCTACACCTTC.

The chain recombines TRBV4-2 with TRBJ1-2; 7 bases agree with TRBD1. Germline CDR1 LGHNA, CDR2 YNFKEQ. This CDR3 spans 15 amino acids. Trimming took 1 base from V and 5 from J; bases not matched to a gene: 7. CDR3 in DNA: TGTGCCAGCAGCCAAGCCCAGGGACAGATTTATGGCTACACCTTC. Translating it yields CASSQAQGQIYGYTF.

J is TRBJ1-2 and V is TRBV7-8; no firm D call. The CDR3 contains 14 residues. The germline V gene encodes CDR1 SGHVS and CDR2 FQNEAQ. Trimming cost V 0 bases and J 1 base, with 6 bases left between them. CDR3 coding DNA: TGTGCCAGCAGCTTAGCTTATGATAACTATGGCTACACCTTC. Amino acids: CASSLAYDNYGYTF.

V usage is TRBV4-1 and J usage is TRBJ1-3; D is undetermined. V dropped 3 bases and J dropped 0 bases, with 12 bases sitting between them. The CDR3 loop spans 16 amino acids. Germline CDR1 reads MGHRA; CDR2 reads YSYEKL. CDR3 sequence reads: CASSQLPGRSGNTIYF. The CDR3 coding sequence is TGCGCCAGCAGCCAGCTCCCGGGCCGCTCTGGAAACACCATATATTTT.

The V and J genes are TRBV15 and TRBJ2-1; TRBD2 agrees at 10 bases. The V gene's germline CDR1 is LNHNV and CDR2 YYDKDF (reference sequence). V was clipped by 3 bases and J by 4 bases; unmatched bases: 3. This CDR3 comprises 15 residues. The CDR3 spells CATSSEAGGYNEQFF. The CDR3 DNA reads TGTGCCACCAGCAGCGAAGCGGGGGGGTACAATGAGCAGTTCTTC.

The chain is built from TRBV4-1 and TRBJ2-5, with 12 bases that match TRBD1. The better agreement between TRBJ2-7 and the DNA end casts doubt on the J call. The CDR3 extends over 16 amino acids. The germline V gene has CDR1 MGHRA and CDR2 YSYEKL. The CDR3 protein is CASSLLGGQGAYEQYF. The DNA of the CDR3 is TGCGCCAGCAGCCTTTTGGGGGGACAGGGGGCTTACGAGCAGTACTTC.

This clonotype has a handful of counts. A read error is possible here, since a much larger clone lies one base away. This chain uses TRBV4-3 with TRBJ2-5; D ambiguous. V lost 0 bases, J lost 11 bases, and 19 bases lay in between. Germline CDR1 is LGHNA and CDR2 is YSLEER. The CDR3 is made up of 15 amino acids. The CDR3 region is CASSQDRGTYNEQYF. The CDR3, as DNA: TGCGCCAGCAGCCAAGATAGAGGCACATACAATGAGCAGTACTTC.

This clonotype was seen a handful of times. The chain is built from TRBV18 and TRBJ1-5; D gene uncertain. Germline V CDR1 and CDR2: KGHSH, LQKENI. Trimming left V 2 bases short and J 0 bases short, with 8 bases between. The CDR3 has 15 amino acids. Written as DNA, the CDR3 is TGTGCCAGCTCACCAGGCAGGAGTAGCAATCAGCCCCAGCATTTT. Translation gives CASSPGRSSNQPQHF.

V and J are TRBV20-1 and TRBJ2-3; possibly TRBD2 for D (5 bases). Germline-derived CDR1 and CDR2 are DFQATT and SNEGSKA (reference sequence). V was cut by 4 bases and J by 1 base, with 6 bases left in between. This CDR3 spans 12 amino acids. The CDR3 region is CSAISGTDTQYF. For the CDR3, the DNA is TGCAGTGCTATTAGCGGCACAGATACGCAGTATTTT.

The table lists this clonotype with a few counts. The J gene is TRBJ2-1, the V gene TRBV7-2; the match to TRBD2 covers 7 bases. The CDR3 has 16 residues. CDR1 SGHTA and CDR2 FQGNSA come from the germline V gene. Trimming at V came to 4 bases and at J to 2 bases, leaving 8 bases not matched to a gene. The DNA for the CDR3 is TGTGCCAGCAGCTCCCGGATAGCGGGCACCTACAATGAGCAGTTCTTC. Amino acids: CASSSRIAGTYNEQFF.

The CDR3 region is CASSLALDSYEQYF. The CDR3 nucleotides are TGTGCCAGCAGTTTAGCACTGGACAGCTACGAGCAGTACTTC. This chain links TRBV12-3 or TRBV12-4 with TRBJ2-4, with TRBD1 as a possible D gene (6 bases). The DNA matches TRBJ2-7 better at its end, which makes the J call doubtful. The CDR3 runs 14 residues.

There are a few counts of this clonotype. CDR3 region: CASSLGDPIYNEQYF. The CDR3 DNA reads as TGTGCCAGCAGCTTAGGGGACCCGATATACAATGAGCAGTACTTC. The chain is built from TRBV7-2 and TRBJ2-1; D possibly matches TRBD1 or TRBD2 (5 bases each). TRBJ2-7 explains the end of the DNA better; the J call may be wrong. The CDR3 contains 15 residues. CDR1 SGHTA and CDR2 FQGNSA come from the germline V gene.

The genes are TRBV9 and TRBJ2-2, with D tentatively TRBD1 or TRBD2 (6 bases each). CDR1 is SGDLS, CDR2 YYNGEE, per germline. The CDR3 has 15 amino acids. The V and J ends lost 5 bases and 4 bases respectively, with 15 bases between them. The CDR3 nucleotides are TGTGCCAGCAGTGATCGGGGGCCCGGCACCGGGGAGCTGTTTTTT. Its protein product is CASSDRGPGTGELFF.

The chain joins TRBV3-1 to TRBJ2-5; 12 bases map to TRBD2. Germline assignment: CDR1 LGHDT and CDR2 YNNKEL (reference sequence). J lost 5 bases, V lost 5 bases, and 9 bases had no gene match. CDR3 length: 16 amino acids. The CDR3 reads CASSFQTSGSCETQYF. The CDR3 DNA is TGTGCCAGCAGCTTCCAGACTAGCGGGAGTTGTGAGACCCAGTACTTC.

This clonotype was counted many times. V usage is TRBV27 and J usage is TRBJ1-6; D gene uncertain. The CDR3 has 13 residues. V shed 3 bases and J shed 6 bases, with 6 bases lying between them. Germline values: CDR1 MNHEY, CDR2 SMNVEV (reference sequence). The DNA of the CDR3 is TGTGCCAGCAGTTTGGCCGGTAATTCACCCCTCCACTTT. This codes for CASSLAGNSPLHF.

Ten or more counts support this clonotype. This chain uses TRBV5-6 with TRBJ2-1, with 9 bases matching TRBD1. Germline CDR1 reads SGHDT; CDR2 reads YYEEEE. The CDR3 is 15 amino acids. V was clipped by 2 bases and J by 2 bases; unmatched bases: 2. The CDR3 DNA reads TGTGCCAGCAGCTTAGGGGACAGGGCCTACAATGAGCAGTTCTTC. Amino acids: CASSLGDRAYNEQFF.

This CDR3 reads CASSAGGPDEQFF. DNA for the CDR3: TGTGCCAGCTCAGCGGGAGGGCCGGATGAGCAGTTCTTC. This chain links TRBV18 with TRBJ2-1; TRBD2 matches at 9 bases. V was pared by 5 bases and J by 8 bases, with 4 bases of the junction left unmatched. The CDR3 totals 13 residues. Germline V lookup: CDR1 KGHSH, CDR2 LQKENI. Full variable domain (rest looked up from reference TRBV18 and TRBJ2-1): NAGVMQNPRHLVRRRGQEARLRCSPMKGHSHVYWYRQLPEEGLKFMVYLQKENIIDESGMPKERFSAEFPKEGPSILRIQQVVRGDSAAYFCASSAGGPDEQFFGPGTRLTVL.